The rows below give T cell receptor beta chains drawn from one sample of a study of metastatic and nonmetastatic thyroid tumors. TCRdb called clones again from the PCR reads with MiXCR. The top ten clones hold 14% of a sample with some 21,000 clones, approximately 28% of them seen once. Sequencing was carried out using tumor tissue. The receptor source for this set is a male donor with papillary thyroid cancer or a benign thyroid nodule (not recorded which). Some clones in this sample may be carry-over from other donors' samples. The CDR3 runs from the conserved cysteine through the conserved F or W. The order of the fields is J gene, clone size, D gene, V gene, CDR3 DNA, CDR3 protein. A D gene is named only where the DNA matches it firmly. Rows may omit the clone size; those that give it use once, few, many or a size class.

J: TRBJ1-5
size: NA
D: NA
V: TRBV10-3
DNA: TGTGCCATCAGTGCGGGGGAACGGGGGCCCCAGCATTTT
CDR3: CAISAGERGPQHF

J: TRBJ2-7
size: few
D: NA
V: TRBV4-2
DNA: TGTGCCAGCAGCCAAGATCCATCCGTCGACGAGCAGTACTTC
CDR3: CASSQDPSVDEQYF

J: TRBJ2-2
size: medium-sized
D: TRBD1
V: TRBV5-1
DNA: TGCGCCAGCAGCCCGGACAGGGGCACCGGGGAGCTGTTTTTT
CDR3: CASSPDRGTGELFF

J: TRBJ2-7
size: NA
D: TRBD1
V: TRBV5-1
DNA: TGCGCCAGCAGCTTGGGACACCGGGACAGCTCCTACGAGCAGTACTTC
CDR3: CASSLGHRDSSYEQYF

J: TRBJ1-2
size: NA
D: NA
V: TRBV12-3/TRBV12-4
DNA: TGTGCCAGCAGTTTAGAAGGGACCGTAAACTATGGCTACACCTTC
CDR3: CASSLEGTVNYGYTF

J: TRBJ2-3
size: many
D: NA
V: TRBV7-3
DNA: TGTGCCAGCAGCGGGGGGGGGCAGAGTGCAGATACGCAGTATTTT
CDR3: CASSGGGQSADTQYF

J: TRBJ2-5
size: many
D: TRBD2
V: TRBV24-1
DNA: TGTGCCACCAGTGATTTTACTAGCGGGAACCAAGAGACCCAGTACTTC
CDR3: CATSDFTSGNQETQYF

J: TRBJ2-7
size: NA
D: NA
V: TRBV9
DNA: TGTGCCAGCAGCGTTCGAGACGGATTAACCTACGAGCAGTACTTC
CDR3: CASSVRDGLTYEQYF

J: TRBJ2-5
size: many
D: NA
V: TRBV28
DNA: TGTGCCAGCAGGCCAGACCAAGAGACCCAGTACTTC
CDR3: CASRPDQETQYF

J: TRBJ1-2
size: few
D: NA
V: TRBV30
DNA: TGTGCCTGGAGTGTCGTCGAGGGCTACACCTTC
CDR3: CAWSVVEGYTF

J: TRBJ1-3
size: medium-sized
D: NA
V: TRBV5-1
DNA: TGCGCCAGCAGCATCTCCTCTGGAAACACCATATATTTT
CDR3: CASSISSGNTIYF

J: TRBJ1-1
size: NA
D: NA
V: TRBV11-2
DNA: TGTGCCAGCAGCTTGGACTCGACAGGGAACACTGAAGCTTTCTTT
CDR3: CASSLDSTGNTEAFF

J: TRBJ1-2
size: medium-sized
D: NA
V: TRBV28
DNA: TGTGCCAGCAGTTCGGCCGGGACAACGTCCTTTAGCTATGGCTACACCTTC
CDR3: CASSSAGTTSFSYGYTF

J: TRBJ2-7
size: medium-sized
D: NA
V: TRBV3-1
DNA: TGTGCCAGCAGCCGCCCGAACTACGAGCAGTACTTC
CDR3: CASSRPNYEQYF

J: TRBJ1-3
size: medium-sized
D: NA
V: TRBV27
DNA: TGTGCCAGCTGTCGGGTAGGGGGGTCTGGAAACACCATATATTTT
CDR3: CASCRVGGSGNTIYF

J: TRBJ2-7
size: NA
D: TRBD2
V: TRBV5-1
DNA: TGCGCCAGCAGCTTGTATGGACTAGCGGGAGGATCCGCCTACGAGCAGTACTTC
CDR3: CASSLYGLAGGSAYEQYF